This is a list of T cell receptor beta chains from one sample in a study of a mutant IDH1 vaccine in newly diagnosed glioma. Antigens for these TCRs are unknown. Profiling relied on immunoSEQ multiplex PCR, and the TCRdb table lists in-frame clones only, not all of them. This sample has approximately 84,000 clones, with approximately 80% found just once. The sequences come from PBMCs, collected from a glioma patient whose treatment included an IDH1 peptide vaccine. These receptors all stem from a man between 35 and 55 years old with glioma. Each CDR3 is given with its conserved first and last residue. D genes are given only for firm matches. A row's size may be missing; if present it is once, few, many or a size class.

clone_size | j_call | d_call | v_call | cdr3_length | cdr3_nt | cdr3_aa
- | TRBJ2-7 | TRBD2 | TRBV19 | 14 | TGTGCCAGTAGTATAGCCCGCGGGAGTGGCGAGCAGTACTTC | CASSIARGSGEQYF
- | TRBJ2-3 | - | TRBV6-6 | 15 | TGTGCCAGCCTTCCTCGGGGTGCCCCTACAGATACGCAGTATTTT | CASLPRGAPTDTQYF
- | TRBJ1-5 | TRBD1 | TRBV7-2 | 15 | TGTGCCAGCAGCTTAAGCGGGGACAGATACCAGCCCCAGCATTTT | CASSLSGDRYQPQHF
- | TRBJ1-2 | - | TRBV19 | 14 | TGTGCCAGCGCCCCGGGGCAGGTCGTCTATGGCTACACCTTC | CASAPGQVVYGYTF
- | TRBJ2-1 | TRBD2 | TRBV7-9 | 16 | TGTGCCAGCAGCCCCATTGTTAGCGGGGGGTTGAATGAGCAGTTCTTC | CASSPIVSGGLNEQFF
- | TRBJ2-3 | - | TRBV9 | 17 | TGTGCCAGCAGCGTAGAAGGAGTAACCCGGGTCACAGATACGCAGTATTTT | CASSVEGVTRVTDTQYF
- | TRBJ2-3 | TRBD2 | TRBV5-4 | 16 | TGTGCCAGCAGCTCCGGGACTAGCGGGGCCACAGATACGCAGTATTTT | CASSSGTSGATDTQYF
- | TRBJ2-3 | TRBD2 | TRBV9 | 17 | TGTGCCAGCAGCGTAGTAGCAGCGCGGGAGGCCCCAGATACGCAGTATTTT | CASSVVAAREAPDTQYF
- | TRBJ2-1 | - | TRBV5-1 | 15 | TGCGCCAGCAGCTTGTTCCTAGGGTCCTACAATGAGCAGTTCTTC | CASSLFLGSYNEQFF
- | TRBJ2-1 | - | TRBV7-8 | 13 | TGTGCCAGCAGCTTAGCCAGGTCGGGTGAGCAGTTCTTC | CASSLARSGEQFF
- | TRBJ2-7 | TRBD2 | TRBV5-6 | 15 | TGTGCCAGCAGCCCGGGACTAGCGGGGGCAAGGGAGCAGTACTTC | CASSPGLAGAREQYF
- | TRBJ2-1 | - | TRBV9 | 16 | TGTGCCAGCAGCCCAGTTGGGAGGAGCTCCTACAATGAGCAGTTCTTC | CASSPVGRSSYNEQFF
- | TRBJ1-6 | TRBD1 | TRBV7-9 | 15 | TGTGCCAGCAGCTCCTTAGGACAGGGAAATTCACCCCTCCACTTT | CASSSLGQGNSPLHF
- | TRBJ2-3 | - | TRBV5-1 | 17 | TGCGCCAGCAGCTTGTCTTTGCCCTTAGGGCTCACAGATACGCAGTATTTT | CASSLSLPLGLTDTQYF
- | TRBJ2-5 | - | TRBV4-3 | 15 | TGCGCCAGCAGCCAGGAAGCTGCGGGCCATCGGGACCAGTACTTC | CASSQEAAGHRDQYF
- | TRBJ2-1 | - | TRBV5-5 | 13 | TGTGCCAGCAGCTCCCATTTATACAATGAGCAGTTCTTC | CASSSHLYNEQFF
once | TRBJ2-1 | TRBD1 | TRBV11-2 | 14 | TGTGCCAGCAGCCTAAGGGGACAGGATAATGAGCAGTTCTTC | CASSLRGQDNEQFF
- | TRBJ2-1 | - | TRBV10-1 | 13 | TGCGCCAGCAGGGGGCTCGACCGTGTTGAGCAGTTCTTC | CASRGLDRVEQFF
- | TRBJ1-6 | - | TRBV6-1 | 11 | TGTGCCAGCACCGAGGGTTCACCCCTCCACTTT | CASTEGSPLHF
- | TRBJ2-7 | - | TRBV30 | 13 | TGTGCCTGGAGTACAGGGTCGGGCTACGAGCAGTACTTC | CAWSTGSGYEQYF
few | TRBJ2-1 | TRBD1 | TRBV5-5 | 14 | TGTGCCAGCAGCTTGGACAGGGGGTACAATGAGCAGTTCTTC | CASSLDRGYNEQFF
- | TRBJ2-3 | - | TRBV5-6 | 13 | TGTGCCAGCAGCTTGGACCACACAGATACGCAGTATTTT | CASSLDHTDTQYF
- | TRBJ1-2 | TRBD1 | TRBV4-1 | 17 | TGCGCCAGCAGCCAGGGTGGACAGGGGCCTCTAAACTATGGCTACACCTTC | CASSQGGQGPLNYGYTF
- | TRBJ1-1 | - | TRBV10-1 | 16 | TGCGCCAGCAGCCCCGAACTTCGGCGGCGGATGACTGAAGCTTTCTTT | CASSPELRRRMTEAFF
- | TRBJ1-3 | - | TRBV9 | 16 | TGTGCCAGCAGTCATCGGCCAAGGTACTCTGGAAACACCATATATTTT | CASSHRPRYSGNTIYF
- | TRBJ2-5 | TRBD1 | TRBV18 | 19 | TGTGCCAGCTCACTCACCGGGACAGGGGCCCCAATCCCGGAAGAGACCCAGTACTTC | CASSLTGTGAPIPEETQYF
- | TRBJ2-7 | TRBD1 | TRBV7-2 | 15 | TGTGCCAGCAGCTCATCCGGGACAGGGTTATACGAGCAGTACTTC | CASSSSGTGLYEQYF